The 7 T cell receptor beta chains below all came from one sample that was sequenced in a study of blood T cell repertoires in COVID-19. Libraries were prepared by immunoSEQ multiplex PCR; TCRdb keeps only in-frame clonotypes and omits some of them. The sample contains 200,000 to 300,000 clones, about nine tenths of which appear only once. The specimen was PBMCs or T cells enriched from blood (not recorded which). These receptors came from a man aged 40-50 years who had recovered from COVID-19.

The rearrangement links TRBV6-5 to TRBJ2-2, with TRBD1 matching 7 bases. Trimming removed 4 bases from V and 3 bases from J; junction bases left unmatched: 5. Germline lookup yields CDR1 MNHEY and CDR2 SVGAGI. This CDR3 region has 15 residues. The CDR3 nucleotides read TGTGCCAGCAGTTTCGGACAGGTCCACACCGGGGAGCTGTTTTTT. Its protein is CASSFGQVHTGELFF.

The chain combines TRBV5-6 with TRBJ2-5, with unresolved D. V was shortened by 1 base and J by 3 bases, with 7 bases between the two germline ends. Germline V lookup: CDR1 SGHDT, CDR2 YYEEEE. The CDR3 loop spans 13 amino acids. The CDR3 DNA reads TGTGCCAGCAGCTTGCCCCACAAAGAGACCCAGTACTTC. Amino acid sequence: CASSLPHKETQYF.

The chain joins TRBV13 to TRBJ2-2, with D tentatively TRBD2 (5 bases). The CDR3 has 16 amino acids. The V gene's germline CDR1 is PRHDT and CDR2 FYEKMQ (reference sequence). The V end was cut by 0 bases, the J end by 7 bases, with 15 bases between. The CDR3 region has the DNA TGTGCCAGCAGCTTAGGGACCCTCTTTGAGGGCGGGGAGCTGTTTTTT. This encodes CASSLGTLFEGGELFF.

The chain uses TRBV9 and TRBJ1-2, with 8 positions matching TRBD1. The CDR3 loop spans 16 amino acids. V lost 3 bases, J lost 4 bases, and 11 bases stayed unmatched. Germline-derived CDR1 and CDR2 are SGDLS and YYNGEE. In nucleotides, the CDR3 is TGTGCCAGCAGCGCCGAACCCCAGGGGGCGGGCTATGGCTACACCTTC. This encodes CASSAEPQGAGYGYTF.

V is TRBV11-2 and J is TRBJ2-7; TRBD1 agrees at 12 bases. Germline loops: CDR1 SGHAT, CDR2 FQNNGV. This CDR3 spans 15 amino acids. V lost 4 bases and J lost 4; bases outside the gene matches: 5. In nucleotides, the CDR3 is TGTGCCAGCAGCTCCCGGGACAGGGGGCTGTACGAGCAGTACTTC. Protein product: CASSSRDRGLYEQYF.

The rearrangement links TRBV29-1 to TRBJ1-1; weak D call: TRBD1 (6 bases). Germline V gene sequence: CDR1 SQVTM, CDR2 ANQGSEA. V was cut by 7 bases and J by 2 bases, with 14 bases left in between. The CDR3 contains 13 residues. The CDR3, as DNA: TGCAGCGCGACAGACAGGTCTAACACTGAAGCTTTCTTT. This gives the protein CSATDRSNTEAFF. Full variable domain (rest looked up from reference TRBV29-1 and TRBJ1-1): SAVISQKPSRDICQRGTSLTIQCQVDSQVTMMFWYRQQPGQSLTLIATANQGSEATYESGFVIDKFPISRPNLTFSTLTVSNMSPEDSSIYLCSATDRSNTEAFFGQGTRLTVV.

The J gene is TRBJ2-2, the V gene TRBV6-5; no firm D call. The V end was cut by 0 bases, the J end by 6 bases, with 8 bases between. The germline gives CDR1 MNHEY, CDR2 SVGAGI. The CDR3 has 14 residues. CDR3 DNA: TGTGCCAGCAGTTACTCGAGGTTCTCCGGGGAGCTGTTTTTT. Translating it yields CASSYSRFSGELFF.